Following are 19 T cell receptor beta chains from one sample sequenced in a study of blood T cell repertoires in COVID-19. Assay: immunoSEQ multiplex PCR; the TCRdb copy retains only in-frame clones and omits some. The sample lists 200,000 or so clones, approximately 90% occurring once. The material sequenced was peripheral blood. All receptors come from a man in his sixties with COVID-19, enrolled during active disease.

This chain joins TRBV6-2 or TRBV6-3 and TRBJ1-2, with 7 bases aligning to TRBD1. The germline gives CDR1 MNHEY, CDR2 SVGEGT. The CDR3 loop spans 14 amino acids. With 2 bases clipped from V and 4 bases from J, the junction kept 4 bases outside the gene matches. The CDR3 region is CASSYPDRVYGYTF. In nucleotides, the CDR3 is TGTGCCAGCAGTTACCCCGACAGGGTCTATGGCTACACCTTC.

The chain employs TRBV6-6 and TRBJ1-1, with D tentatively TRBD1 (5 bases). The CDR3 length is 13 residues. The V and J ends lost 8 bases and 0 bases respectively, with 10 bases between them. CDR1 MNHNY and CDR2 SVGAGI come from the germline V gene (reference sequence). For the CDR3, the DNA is TGTGCCAGCTTTGGGACTCTGAACACTGAAGCTTTCTTT. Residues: CASFGTLNTEAFF.

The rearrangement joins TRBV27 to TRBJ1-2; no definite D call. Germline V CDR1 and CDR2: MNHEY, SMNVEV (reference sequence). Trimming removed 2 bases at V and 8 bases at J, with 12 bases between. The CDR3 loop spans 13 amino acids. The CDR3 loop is CASSLKREQGYTF. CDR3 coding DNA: TGTGCCAGCAGTTTAAAACGGGAGCAAGGCTACACCTTC.

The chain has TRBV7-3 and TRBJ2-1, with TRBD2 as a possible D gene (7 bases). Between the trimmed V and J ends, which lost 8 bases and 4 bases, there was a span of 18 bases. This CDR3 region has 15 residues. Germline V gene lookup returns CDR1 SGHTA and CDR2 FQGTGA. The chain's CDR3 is CASAQLGGLYNEQFF. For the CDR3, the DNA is TGTGCCAGCGCCCAATTGGGGGGGCTATACAATGAGCAGTTCTTC.

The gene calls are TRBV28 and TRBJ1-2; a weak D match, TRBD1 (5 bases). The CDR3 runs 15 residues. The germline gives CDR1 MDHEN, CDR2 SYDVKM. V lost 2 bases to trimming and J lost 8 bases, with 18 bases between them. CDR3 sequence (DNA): TGTGCCAGCAGTTTACCTCTCGCGGGGACGGGCGGCTACACCTTC. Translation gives CASSLPLAGTGGYTF.

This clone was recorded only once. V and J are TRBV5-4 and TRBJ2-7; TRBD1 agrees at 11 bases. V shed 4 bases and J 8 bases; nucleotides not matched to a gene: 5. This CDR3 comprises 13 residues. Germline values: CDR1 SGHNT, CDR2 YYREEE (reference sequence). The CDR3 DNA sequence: TGTGCCAGCAGCCCGGACAGGGGGCGACAGCAGTACTTC. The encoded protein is CASSPDRGRQQYF.

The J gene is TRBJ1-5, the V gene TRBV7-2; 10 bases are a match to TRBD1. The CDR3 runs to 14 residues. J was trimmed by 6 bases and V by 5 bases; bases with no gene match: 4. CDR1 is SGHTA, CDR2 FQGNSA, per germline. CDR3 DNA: TGTGCCAGCAGCCTCGACAGGGGGCCTCAGCCCCAGCATTTT. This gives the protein CASSLDRGPQPQHF.

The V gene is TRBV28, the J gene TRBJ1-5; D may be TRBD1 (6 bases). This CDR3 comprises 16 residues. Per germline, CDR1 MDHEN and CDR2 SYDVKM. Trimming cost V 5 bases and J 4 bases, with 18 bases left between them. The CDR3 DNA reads TGTGCCAGCAGTCCACGGACGGGACATACTAATCAGCCCCAGCATTTT. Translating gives CASSPRTGHTNQPQHF. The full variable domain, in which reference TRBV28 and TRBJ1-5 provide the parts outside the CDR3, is DVKVTQSSRYLVKRTGEKVFLECVQDMDHENMFWYRQDPGLGLRLIYFSYDVKMKEKGDIPEGYSVSREKKERFSLILESASTNQTSMYLCASSPRTGHTNQPQHFGDGTRLSIL.

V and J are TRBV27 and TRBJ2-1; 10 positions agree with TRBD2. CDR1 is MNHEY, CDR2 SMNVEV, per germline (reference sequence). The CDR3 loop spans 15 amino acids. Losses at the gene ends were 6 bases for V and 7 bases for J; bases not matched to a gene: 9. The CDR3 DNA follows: TGTGCCAGCAGGAGGGGACTAGCGACACTGAATGAGCAGTTCTTC. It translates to CASRRGLATLNEQFF.

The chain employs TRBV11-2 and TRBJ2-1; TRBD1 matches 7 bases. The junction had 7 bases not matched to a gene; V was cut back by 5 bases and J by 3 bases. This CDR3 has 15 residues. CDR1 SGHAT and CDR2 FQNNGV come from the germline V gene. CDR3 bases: TGTGCCAGCAGCCCGAGGGGGCTCAACTACAATGAGCAGTTCTTC. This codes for CASSPRGLNYNEQFF.

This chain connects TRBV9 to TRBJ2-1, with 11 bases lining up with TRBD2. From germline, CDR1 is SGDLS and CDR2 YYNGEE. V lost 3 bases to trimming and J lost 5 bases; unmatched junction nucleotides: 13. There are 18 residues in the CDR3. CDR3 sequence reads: CASSGLYISGRANNEQFF. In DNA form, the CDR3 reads TGTGCCAGCAGCGGACTTTATATTAGCGGGAGGGCCAACAATGAGCAGTTCTTC.

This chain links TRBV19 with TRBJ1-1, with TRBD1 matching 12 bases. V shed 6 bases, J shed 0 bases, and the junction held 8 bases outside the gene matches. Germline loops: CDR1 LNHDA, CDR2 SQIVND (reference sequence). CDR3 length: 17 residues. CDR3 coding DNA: TGTGCCAGTAGCGGGGGACAGGGGGCTCAGGTGAACACTGAAGCTTTCTTT. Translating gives CASSGGQGAQVNTEAFF.

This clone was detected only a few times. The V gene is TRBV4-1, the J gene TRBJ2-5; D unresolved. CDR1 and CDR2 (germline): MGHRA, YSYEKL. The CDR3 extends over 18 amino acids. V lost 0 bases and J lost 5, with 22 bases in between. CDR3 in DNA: TGCGCCAGCAGCCAAGATTACGGTGGCAGAGGATTTAGGGAGACCCAGTACTTC. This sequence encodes CASSQDYGGRGFRETQYF.

CDR3 loop: CASSPGQGGNQPQHF. The CDR3 DNA sequence: TGTGCCAGCAGCCCGGGACAGGGCGGCAATCAGCCCCAGCATTTT. The chain uses TRBV7-2 and TRBJ1-5; 9 nucleotides line up with TRBD1. CDR1 SGHTA and CDR2 FQGNSA come from the germline V gene. The CDR3 consists of 15 residues. Trimming took 5 bases from V and 2 from J; bases not matched to a gene: 4. Looking up the rest from reference TRBV7-2 and TRBJ1-5 gives the full variable domain: GAGVSQSPSNKVTEKGKDVELRCDPISGHTALYWYRQSLGQGLEFLIYFQGNSAPDKSGLPSDRFSAERTGGSVSTLTIQRTQQEDSAVYLCASSPGQGGNQPQHFGDGTRLSIL.

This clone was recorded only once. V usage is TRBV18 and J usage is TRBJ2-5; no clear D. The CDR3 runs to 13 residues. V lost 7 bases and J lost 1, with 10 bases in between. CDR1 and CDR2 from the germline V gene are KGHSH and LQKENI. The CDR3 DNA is TGTGCCAGCTTATCGACACCCCAAGAGACCCAGTACTTC. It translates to CASLSTPQETQYF.

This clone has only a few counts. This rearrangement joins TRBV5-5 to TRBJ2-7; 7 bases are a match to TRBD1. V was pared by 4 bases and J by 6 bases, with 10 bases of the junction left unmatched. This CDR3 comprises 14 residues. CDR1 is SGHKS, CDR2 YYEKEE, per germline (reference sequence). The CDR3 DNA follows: TGTGCCAGCAGCCCTGACAGGGTCGGGCGCGAGCAGTACTTC. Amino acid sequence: CASSPDRVGREQYF. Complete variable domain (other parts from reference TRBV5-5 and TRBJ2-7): DAGVTQSPTHLIKTRGQQVTLRCSPISGHKSVSWYQQVLGQGPQFIFQYYEKEERGRGNFPDRFSARQFPNYSSELNVNALLLGDSALYLCASSPDRVGREQYFGPGTRLTVT.

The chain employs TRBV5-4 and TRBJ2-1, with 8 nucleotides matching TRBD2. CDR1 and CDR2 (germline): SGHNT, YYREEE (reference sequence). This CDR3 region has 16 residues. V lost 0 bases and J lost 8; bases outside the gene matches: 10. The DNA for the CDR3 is TGTGCCAGCAGCTTGGAAGGCGGGAGGCCCTGGGATGAGCAGTTCTTC. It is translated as CASSLEGGRPWDEQFF.

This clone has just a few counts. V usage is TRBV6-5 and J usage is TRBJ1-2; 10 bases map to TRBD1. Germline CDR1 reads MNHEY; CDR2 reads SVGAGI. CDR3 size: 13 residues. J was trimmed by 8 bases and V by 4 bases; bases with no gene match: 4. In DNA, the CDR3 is TGTGCCAGCAGTTCGACAGGGGGCAACGGCTACACCTTC. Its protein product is CASSSTGGNGYTF.

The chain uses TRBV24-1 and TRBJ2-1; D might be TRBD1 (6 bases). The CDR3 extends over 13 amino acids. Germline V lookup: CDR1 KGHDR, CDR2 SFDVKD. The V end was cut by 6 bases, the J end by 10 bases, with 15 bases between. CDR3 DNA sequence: TGTGCCACCAGTTCGCCGGACAGACGGGAGCAGTTCTTC. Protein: CATSSPDRREQFF.